Listed here are 14 T cell receptor beta chains from one sample, sequenced in a study of blood T cell repertoires in COVID-19. The protocol was immunoSEQ multiplex PCR, while the TCRdb copy is restricted to in-frame clones and leaves out a portion. Here the sample spans roughly 40,000 clones, 90% to 95% being singletons. What was sequenced was peripheral blood. The receptor source for this set is a human donor in a cohort sampled during active COVID-19.

This clone was seen only once. V gene TRBV6-2 or TRBV6-3 combines with J gene TRBJ2-1; 8 bases are a match to TRBD2. Germline CDR1 and CDR2: MNHEY and SVGEGT. Unmatched junction bases numbered 16, after V lost 5 bases and J lost 4 bases. The CDR3 sequence is 18 residues long. The CDR3 nucleotides are TGTGCCAGCAGTGACCTACTTTACGCGGGGGGAAATTACAATGAGCAGTTCTTC. Translated: CASSDLLYAGGNYNEQFF.

This chain links TRBV7-3 with TRBJ2-1; 9 bases agree with TRBD1. The CDR3 spans 15 residues. Germline CDR1 is SGHTA and CDR2 is FQGTGA. V lost 3 bases, J lost 2 bases, and 2 bases stayed unmatched. CDR3 bases: TGTGCCAGCAGCTTGGGACAGGGTACCTACAATGAGCAGTTCTTC. It is translated as CASSLGQGTYNEQFF.

The CDR3 coding sequence is TGTGCCAGCAGTGGAAAGACAGGACTTAGCAATCAGCCCCAGCATTTT. This encodes CASSGKTGLSNQPQHF. The chain uses TRBV6-1 and TRBJ1-5, with D maybe TRBD1 (6 bases). Germline assignment: CDR1 MNHNS and CDR2 SASEGT. This CDR3 region has 16 residues. V was trimmed by 4 bases and J by 0 bases, leaving 13 bases between them.

The chain carries TRBV3-1 (or the pseudogene TRBV3-2) and TRBJ1-1, with D tentatively TRBD1 (5 bases). Germline CDR1 LGHDT, CDR2 YNNKEL (reference sequence). Trimming pared 1 base from V and 4 bases from J, leaving 16 bases between. This CDR3 is built from 16 residues. The CDR3 region is CASSQGGGLSGTEAFF. The CDR3 bases are TGTGCCAGCAGCCAAGGGGGCGGACTATCAGGCACTGAAGCTTTCTTT.

CDR3 amino acids: CASRIDRNYGYTF. DNA for the CDR3: TGTGCCAGCAGGATTGACAGAAACTATGGCTACACCTTC. The chain couples TRBV28 to TRBJ1-2; D possibly corresponds to TRBD1 (5 bases). The CDR3 covers 13 residues. Trimming cost V 6 bases and J 2 bases, with 10 bases left between them. Germline V CDR1 and CDR2: MDHEN, SYDVKM.

The rearrangement joins TRBV5-1 to TRBJ1-5; the D gene is possibly TRBD1 (6 bases). The CDR3 runs 16 residues. CDR1 and CDR2 (germline): SGHRS, YFSETQ. The V and J ends lost 1 base and 0 bases respectively, with 11 bases between them. The CDR3 nucleotides are TGCGCCAGCAGCTTGTGGCCAGGGGATAGCAATCAGCCCCAGCATTTT. It yields the protein CASSLWPGDSNQPQHF.

The chain joins TRBV19 to TRBJ1-6; 7 positions agree with TRBD1. V gave up 2 bases and J gave up 5 bases; unmatched junction bases: 6. This CDR3 spans 16 amino acids. Germline loops: CDR1 LNHDA, CDR2 SQIVND (reference sequence). The CDR3, as DNA: TGTGCCAGTAGTATAACCCCAGGGGGGAATAATTCACCCCTCCACTTT. Translated: CASSITPGGNNSPLHF.

The J gene is TRBJ1-5, the V gene TRBV7-2, with 10 bases that match TRBD1. Trimming removed 5 bases from V and 5 bases from J; junction bases left unmatched: 6. The CDR3 has 15 amino acids. Germline CDR1 is SGHTA and CDR2 is FQGNSA. The CDR3 DNA sequence: TGTGCCAGCAGCCCCCGGACAGGGGGATATCAGCCCCAGCATTTT. Amino acid sequence: CASSPRTGGYQPQHF.

The genes are TRBV2 and TRBJ2-1; TRBD2 aligns across 9 bases. The V gene end was trimmed by 2 bases and the J gene end by 7 bases; junction bases not matched to a gene: 6. The CDR3 spans 15 residues. Germline V lookup: CDR1 SNHLY, CDR2 FYNNEI. CDR3 residues: CASSESGLAMNEQFF. In nucleotides, the CDR3 is TGTGCCAGCAGTGAAAGTGGACTAGCGATGAATGAGCAGTTCTTC.

This rearrangement joins TRBV3-1 (or the pseudogene TRBV3-2) to TRBJ1-1; D gene uncertain. The CDR3 loop spans 14 amino acids. Germline CDR1 reads LGHDT; CDR2 reads YNNKEL (reference sequence). V was cut by 0 bases and J by 1 base, with 6 bases left in between. In DNA form, the CDR3 reads TGTGCCAGCAGCCAAGATACACCGAACACTGAAGCTTTCTTT. Translation gives CASSQDTPNTEAFF.

The chain uses TRBV5-8 and TRBJ1-1; 10 nucleotides line up with TRBD1. The germline V gene has CDR1 SGHTS and CDR2 YDEGEE. CDR3 length: 16 residues. Trimming took 3 bases from V and 0 from J; bases not matched to a gene: 5. In nucleotides, the CDR3 is TGTGCCAGCAGCTGGGGACAGGGGCCTATGAACACTGAAGCTTTCTTT. This translates into CASSWGQGPMNTEAFF.

V and J are TRBV25-1 and TRBJ1-5; perhaps TRBD1 as D (6 bases). The CDR3 extends over 13 amino acids. Germline V lookup: CDR1 MGHDK, CDR2 SYGVNS. The ends were cut back, 6 bases at V and 7 bases at J, with 13 bases in the middle. The CDR3 is CASSTGTGQPQHF. CDR3 nucleotides: TGTGCCAGCAGCACAGGGACGGGACAGCCCCAGCATTTT.

The genes are TRBV5-1 and TRBJ1-3, with D possibly TRBD1 on 5 matching bases. V was pared by 4 bases and J by 2 bases, with 16 bases between. Germline V gene data show CDR1 as SGHRS and CDR2 as YFSETQ. There are 16 residues in the CDR3. Here the CDR3 DNA reads TGCGCCAGCAGCCTGACAGCAGGGAGGGCTGGAAACACCATATATTTT. This codes for CASSLTAGRAGNTIYF.

V gene TRBV5-1 combines with J gene TRBJ1-3, with 7 nucleotides matching TRBD1. CDR3 length equals 16 residues. Trimming at V came to 3 bases and at J to 0 bases, leaving 6 bases not matched to a gene. Germline CDR1 and CDR2: SGHRS and YFSETQ. CDR3 bases: TGCGCCAGCAGCTCGGACAGGTTAACCTCTGGAAACACCATATATTTT. This encodes CASSSDRLTSGNTIYF.